The rows below give T cell receptor beta chains drawn from one sample of a study of T-cell memory formation after mild COVID-19. One entry per CDR3 protein, called by TCRdb with MiXCR from the 5' RACE reads. Of about 29,000 distinct CDR3 sequences in the sample, 12% were seen once. Input material: PBMCs or a T cell subset sorted from them (not recorded which). These receptors all stem from an adult woman who had mild COVID-19 (a few samples of this study predate the infection). Cell type and time point are not known. Each CDR3 is given with its conserved first and last residue. D genes are given only for firm matches. Only part of the rows carry a size: once, few, many, or a class if the clone is expanded.

J gene	clone size	V gene	D gene	CDR3 DNA	CDR3 protein
TRBJ1-1	-	TRBV5-1	-	TGCGCCAGCAGCTTGGTGGGACCCGGTGGGACTGAAGCTTTCTTT	CASSLVGPGGTEAFF
TRBJ2-1	many	TRBV5-4	TRBD2	TGTGCCAGCAGCTTGGCCGGGCTAGCGGGGGGGCTAAGGTACAATGAGCAGTTCTTC	CASSLAGLAGGLRYNEQFF
TRBJ2-7	many	TRBV20-1	TRBD1	TGCAGTGCTAGATCGGGACAGGACTCCTACGAGCAGTACTTC	CSARSGQDSYEQYF
TRBJ1-6	many	TRBV10-3	-	TGTGCCATCAGTGACGACCCATATTCACCCCTCCACTTT	CAISDDPYSPLHF
TRBJ2-1	many	TRBV3-1	-	TGTGCCAGCAGCCAAGATCGGGCGGCTTCCCCTAGGAATGAGCAGTTCTTC	CASSQDRAASPRNEQFF
TRBJ1-1	many	TRBV7-8	-	TGTGCCAGCAGCTTAGGGCTACGGCAGGCTTTGAACACTGAAGCTTTCTTT	CASSLGLRQALNTEAFF
TRBJ2-1	many	TRBV7-8	-	TGTGCCAGCAGCTTCGGCCATATCTCCTACAATGAGCAGTTCTTC	CASSFGHISYNEQFF
TRBJ1-5	many	TRBV29-1	TRBD1	TGCAGCGCTGGTGCGGCTTTGGACAGGGCAGCCCAGCATTTT	CSAGAALDRAAQHF
TRBJ2-3	many	TRBV12-3/TRBV12-4	-	TGTGCCAGCAGTTTTTTGGGGATGAGCACAGATACGCAGTATTTT	CASSFLGMSTDTQYF
TRBJ1-2	many	TRBV4-2	TRBD1	TGTGCCAGCAGCCAAGAATGGGCAGGGGGCCACTCCTATGGCTACACCTTC	CASSQEWAGGHSYGYTF
TRBJ2-3	many	TRBV5-1	-	TGCGCCAGCAGCGGCTCCGGGGGCACAGATACGCAGTATTTT	CASSGSGGTDTQYF
TRBJ2-1	many	TRBV7-2	TRBD2	TGTGCCAGCAGCCCCCAAACTAGCGGGAGGAATGAGCAGTTCTTC	CASSPQTSGRNEQFF
TRBJ2-3	many	TRBV27	-	TGTGCCAGCAGTTTATTCTCAGGCGGAGATACGCAGTATTTT	CASSLFSGGDTQYF
TRBJ2-2	many	TRBV7-6	-	TGTGCCAGCAGCCGTCAGGGATCGGCCTCGAACACCGGGGAGCTGTTTTTT	CASSRQGSASNTGELFF
TRBJ2-1	many	TRBV20-1	TRBD2	TGCAGTGCCACGACTAGCGGGAGGAAAGGGGGCAAATACAATGAGCAGTTCTTC	CSATTSGRKGGKYNEQFF
TRBJ1-5	many	TRBV7-8	TRBD1	TGTGCCAGCAGCGGATACCGGGACAGTAGCAATCAGCCCCAGCATTTT	CASSGYRDSSNQPQHF
TRBJ2-1	many	TRBV5-1	TRBD1	TGCGCCAGCAGCCTGGGACAGGGAGGCAATGAGCAGTTCTTC	CASSLGQGGNEQFF
TRBJ2-7	many	TRBV4-1	-	TGCGCCAGCAGCCAAGATCGAGGATCTTACGAGCAGTACTTC	CASSQDRGSYEQYF
TRBJ1-5	many	TRBV30	-	TGTGCCTGGAGCCTGGGGGCGGATAATCAGCCCCAGCATTTT	CAWSLGADNQPQHF
TRBJ1-2	many	TRBV25-1	-	TGTGCCACCTCCGGGACGGAATACTATGGCTACACCTTC	CATSGTEYYGYTF
TRBJ1-1	many	TRBV4-1	-	TGCGCCAGCAGCCAAGGTGGGAGAGCAAAAGGGGCCGGCACTGAAGCTTTCTTT	CASSQGGRAKGAGTEAFF
TRBJ2-1	many	TRBV5-4	TRBD2	TGTGCCAGCAGCTTAAGCGGGGGCGCTTACAATGAGCAGTTCTTC	CASSLSGGAYNEQFF
TRBJ2-5	many	TRBV11-2	TRBD1	TGTGCCAGCAGCACAGGGGTCCAAGAGACCCAGTACTTC	CASSTGVQETQYF
TRBJ2-2	many	TRBV11-2	-	TGTGCCAGCAGCTTAAGGATGGGCAGGCCGTACACCGGGGAGCTGTTTTTT	CASSLRMGRPYTGELFF
TRBJ1-1	many	TRBV16	TRBD1	TGTGCCAGCAGCCAGGACAGGGGGAACACTGAAGCTTTCTTT	CASSQDRGNTEAFF
TRBJ1-2	many	TRBV4-1	TRBD1	TGCGCCAGCAGCCAACCGGGGACAGGGAACTATGGCTACACCTTC	CASSQPGTGNYGYTF
TRBJ2-4	many	TRBV7-8	-	TGTGCCAGCAGCCCCCTAGCCAAAAACATTCAGTACTTC	CASSPLAKNIQYF
TRBJ2-1	-	TRBV14	TRBD2	TGTGCCAGCAGCCAAGGAGGATGGCAGCGAGCCGGGGGGGCTCGTAATGAGCAGTTCTTC	CASSQGGWQRAGGARNEQFF
TRBJ1-2	many	TRBV2	-	TGTGCCAGCAGCCCCAAGCGGGGGGTTGGGGGCTACACCTTC	CASSPKRGVGGYTF